This note documents a single T cell receptor (beta chain) sequence. The data originate from a study of blood T cell repertoires in COVID-19. Study-wide background: The origin of the acute and convalescent COVID-19 samples was the United States, Italy and Spain. T cells, B-cell-depleted T cells, or PBMCs supplied cDNA or gDNA.

In the study's own analysis: Cell counts per sample came from amplifying reference gene primers. TCRdb's copy holds only in-frame clones and misses some; the assay was immunoSEQ multiplex PCR. V, J and clone size derive from that table, while D and trimming were established from the DNA sequence. The repertoire consists of more than 70,000 clones, with 65% to 90% occurring once and the leading ten covering 3.8%. This CDR3 is 16 amino acids long. In germline, CDR1 is LGHDT, CDR2 YNNKEL (reference sequence). J lost 5 bases, V lost 2 bases, and 8 bases had no gene match. Sequencing was performed on peripheral blood. The chain carries TRBV3-1 (or the pseudogene TRBV3-2) and TRBJ2-3; 9 nucleotides agree with TRBD1. This TCR was sampled from a man between 60 and 75 years old with acute or convalescent COVID-19. CDR3 in DNA: TGTGCCAGCAGCCAAACGGGACAGGGATTGGGAGATACGCAGTATTTT. It specifies CASSQTGQGLGDTQYF.